This TCR beta chain was observed in a study of identifying expanded T cells in peripheral blood (dated by TCRdb to about 2019). At the level of the whole study: Technical replicates were generated by sequencing separate aliquots of the same genomic DNA pool, with four replicates compared pairwise.

For this clone: It has no known antigen specificity. Qualities for individual bases were not recorded, and no much larger clone is one base off.

Results the study describes overall, beyond this receptor: The beta-binomial model significantly reduced the number of clones called differentially abundant and the false-positive rate across all healthy-donor time intervals. The authors expected that over much longer intervals, such as months to years, biological variance in healthy repertoires might increase even further. For all healthy donors, the variance in clone template counts between roughly 2-week samples rose significantly as total template count increased. The binomial model flagged approximately 1.1 differentially abundant clones between technical replicates but 15 to 17 over two weeks and about 19 over about four weeks.

The immunoSEQ Assay, which relies on bias-controlled multiplex PCR amplification of genomic DNA, was used to profile TCRbeta CDR3 regions. The original pipeline was this. The absolute abundance of each unique TCRbeta CDR3 region was quantified after sequences were collapsed and filtered. Two models were used to test differential abundance: a binomial model (Fisher-equivalent) and a beta-binomial model that adds time-dependent variance fitted from healthy donors. Clones with fewer than 5 combined templates were removed, and a clone was called differentially abundant if the clone's Benjamini-Hochberg FDR was below 0.01. Beta-binomial variance was modeled as a function of total template count across the two samples using the form v = (b*log(k)+a)^2. As stored in TCRdb, this immuneACCESS dataset retains in-frame rearrangements with V and J assigned. A fraction of the clones does not appear; measured against another copy, unresolved V genes explain less than half of the discrepancy, and the remainder lacks a known reason. Clone size and the V and J calls come from that table; the DNA yielded D and trimming. This sample is represented by 50,000 to 60,000 clones; around 82% of them were singletons. Jointly, the top ten make up 14% of the sample.

During the collection period, no infections or other immune events were recorded for the healthy donors. Time-dependent variance in a beta-binomial model of T-cell clone differential abundance was calibrated using healthy-donor blood repertoires as a training cohort. The training cohort comprised roughly 10 healthy donors, 3 female and 7 male. The donors were between roughly 29 and 70 years old, with an average age of 43 years. Whole blood from each healthy donor was obtained from a commercial supplier and was collected at three time points around 13 days apart. Genomic DNA was extracted from unsorted whole blood for immunosequencing. The junction carries 9 bases between V and J, which are trimmed by 3 bases and 1 base respectively. Its CDR3 holds 14 amino acids, cysteine through phenylalanine. Just CDR3 DNA is preserved here, 42 bases in frame from base 1. CDR1 SGHTA and CDR2 FQGNSA are derived from the germline V gene.

The source is a person aged 18 to 70 in good health. The chain was built from TRBV7-2 and TRBJ1-1; TRBD1 is perhaps the D gene, given 5 matching bases. The sample consisted of blood. The DNA sequence follows: TGTGCCAGCAGCTTGGGGCGAAAGAACACTGAAGCTTTCTTT. It translates to CASSLGRKNTEAFF.